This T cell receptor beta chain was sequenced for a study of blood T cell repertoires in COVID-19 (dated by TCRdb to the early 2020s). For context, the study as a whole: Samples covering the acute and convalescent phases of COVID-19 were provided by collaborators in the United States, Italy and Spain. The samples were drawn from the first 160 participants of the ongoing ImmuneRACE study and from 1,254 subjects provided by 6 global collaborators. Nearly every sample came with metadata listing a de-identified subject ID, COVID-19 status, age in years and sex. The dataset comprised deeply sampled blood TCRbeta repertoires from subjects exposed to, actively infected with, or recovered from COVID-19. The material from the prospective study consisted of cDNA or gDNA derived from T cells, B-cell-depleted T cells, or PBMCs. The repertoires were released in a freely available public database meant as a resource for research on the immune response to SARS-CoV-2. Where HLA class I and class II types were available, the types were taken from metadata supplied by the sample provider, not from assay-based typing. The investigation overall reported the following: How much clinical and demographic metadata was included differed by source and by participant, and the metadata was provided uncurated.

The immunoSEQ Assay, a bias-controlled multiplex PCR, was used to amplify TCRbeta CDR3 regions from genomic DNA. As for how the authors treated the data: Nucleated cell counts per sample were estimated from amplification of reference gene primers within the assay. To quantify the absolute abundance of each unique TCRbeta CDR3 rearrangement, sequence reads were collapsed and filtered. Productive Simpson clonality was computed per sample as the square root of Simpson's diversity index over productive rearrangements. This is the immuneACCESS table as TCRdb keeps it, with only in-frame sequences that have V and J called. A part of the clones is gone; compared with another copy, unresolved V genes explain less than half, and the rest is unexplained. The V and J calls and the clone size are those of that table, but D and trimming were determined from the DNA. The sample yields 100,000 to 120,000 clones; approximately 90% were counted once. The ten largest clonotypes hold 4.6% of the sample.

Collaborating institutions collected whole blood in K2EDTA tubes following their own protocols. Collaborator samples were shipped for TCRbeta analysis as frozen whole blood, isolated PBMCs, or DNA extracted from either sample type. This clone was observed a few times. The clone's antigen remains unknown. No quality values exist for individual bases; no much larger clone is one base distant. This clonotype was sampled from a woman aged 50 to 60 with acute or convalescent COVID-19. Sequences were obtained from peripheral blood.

The encoded CDR3 is CASSGYRDYYEQYF. DNA sequence: TGTGCCAGCAGCGGGTACAGGGACTACTACGAGCAGTACTTC. In this chain, TRBV6-5 is recombined with TRBJ2-7; the best D guess is TRBD2, with 7 bases matching. Trimming at the junction amounts to 6 bases on V and 3 bases on J, and the germline ends lie 15 bases apart. The CDR3 contains 14 residues, cysteine and phenylalanine counted. The sequence is cut down to CDR3 DNA, 42 bases in frame from base 1. The germline V gene gives CDR1 as MNHEY and CDR2 as SVGAGI.